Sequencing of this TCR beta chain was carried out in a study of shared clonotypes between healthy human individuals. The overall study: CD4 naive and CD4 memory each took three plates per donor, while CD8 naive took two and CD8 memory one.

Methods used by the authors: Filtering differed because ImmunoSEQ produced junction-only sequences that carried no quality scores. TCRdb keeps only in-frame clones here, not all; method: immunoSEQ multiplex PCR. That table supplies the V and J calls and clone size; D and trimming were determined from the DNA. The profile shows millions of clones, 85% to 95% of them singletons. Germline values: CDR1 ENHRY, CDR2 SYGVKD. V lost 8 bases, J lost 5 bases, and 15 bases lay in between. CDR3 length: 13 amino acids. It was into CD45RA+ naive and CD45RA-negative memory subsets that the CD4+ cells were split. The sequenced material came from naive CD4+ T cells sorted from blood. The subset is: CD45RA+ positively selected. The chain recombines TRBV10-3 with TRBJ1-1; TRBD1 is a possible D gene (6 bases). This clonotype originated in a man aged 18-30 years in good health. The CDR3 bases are TGTGCCATCTCCGAACGGGGGCGGACTGAAGCTTTCTTT. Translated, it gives CAISERGRTEAFF.